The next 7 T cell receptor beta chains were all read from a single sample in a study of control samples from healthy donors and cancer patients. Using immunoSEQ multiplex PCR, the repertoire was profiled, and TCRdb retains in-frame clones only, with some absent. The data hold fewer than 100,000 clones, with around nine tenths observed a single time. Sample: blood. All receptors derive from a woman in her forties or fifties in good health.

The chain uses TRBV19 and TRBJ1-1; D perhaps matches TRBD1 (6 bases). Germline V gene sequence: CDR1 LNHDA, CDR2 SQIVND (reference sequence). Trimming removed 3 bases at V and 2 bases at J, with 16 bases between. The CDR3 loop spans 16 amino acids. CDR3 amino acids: CASSILGKQGNTEAFF. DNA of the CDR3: TGTGCCAGTAGTATTTTAGGGAAACAGGGAAACACTGAAGCTTTCTTT.

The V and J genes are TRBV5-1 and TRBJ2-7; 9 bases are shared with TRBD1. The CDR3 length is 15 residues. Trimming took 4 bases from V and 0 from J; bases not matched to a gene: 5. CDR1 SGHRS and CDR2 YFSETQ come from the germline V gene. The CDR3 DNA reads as TGCGCCAGCAGCGGCAAGGACAGGGGCTCCTACGAGCAGTACTTC. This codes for CASSGKDRGSYEQYF.

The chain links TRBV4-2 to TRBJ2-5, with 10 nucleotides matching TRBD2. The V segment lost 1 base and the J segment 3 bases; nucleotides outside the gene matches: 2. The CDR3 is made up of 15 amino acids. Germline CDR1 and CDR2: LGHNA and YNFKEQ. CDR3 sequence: CASSQGLAGEETQYF. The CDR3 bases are TGTGCCAGCAGCCAAGGCCTAGCGGGAGAAGAGACCCAGTACTTC.

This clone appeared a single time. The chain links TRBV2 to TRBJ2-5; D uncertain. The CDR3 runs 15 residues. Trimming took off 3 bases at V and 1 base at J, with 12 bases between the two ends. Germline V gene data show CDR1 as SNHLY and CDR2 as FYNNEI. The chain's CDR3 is CASSDLTQPQETQYF. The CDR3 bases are TGTGCCAGCAGTGACCTAACACAGCCCCAAGAGACCCAGTACTTC.

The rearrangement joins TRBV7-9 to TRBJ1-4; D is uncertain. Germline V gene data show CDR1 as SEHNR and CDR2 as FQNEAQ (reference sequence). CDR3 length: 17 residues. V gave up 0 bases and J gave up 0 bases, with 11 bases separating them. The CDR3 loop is CASSLATTVATNEKLFF. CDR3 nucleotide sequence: TGTGCCAGCAGCTTAGCGACGACCGTTGCAACTAATGAAAAACTGTTTTTT.

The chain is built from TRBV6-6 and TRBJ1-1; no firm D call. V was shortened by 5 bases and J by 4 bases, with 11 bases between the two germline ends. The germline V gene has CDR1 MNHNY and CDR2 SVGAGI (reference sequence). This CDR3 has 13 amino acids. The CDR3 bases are TGTGCCAGCAGTCCTGGATGGGGCACTGAAGCTTTCTTT. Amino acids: CASSPGWGTEAFF.

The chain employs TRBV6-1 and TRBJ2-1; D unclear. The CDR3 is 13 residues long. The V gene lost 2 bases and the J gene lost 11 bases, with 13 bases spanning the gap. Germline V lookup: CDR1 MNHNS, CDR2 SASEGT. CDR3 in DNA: TGTGCCAGCAGTGAAAGCGCAATCTTAAAGCAGTTCTTC. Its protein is CASSESAILKQFF.